The sequence of this T cell receptor (beta chain) was determined in a study of blood T cell repertoires in COVID-19 (dated by TCRdb to 2020 to 2022). Regarding the research as a whole: Samples from collaborators originated in the United States, Italy and Spain and spanned both the acute and convalescent phases of COVID-19. The repertoires were released in a freely available public database meant as a resource for research on the immune response to SARS-CoV-2. HLA class I and class II types, where available, came from metadata supplied by the sample provider rather than from assay-based typing. The material from the prospective study consisted of cDNA or gDNA derived from T cells, B-cell-depleted T cells, or PBMCs. A de-identified subject ID, COVID-19 status, age in years and sex were almost always included in the sample metadata. The dataset comprised deeply sampled blood TCRbeta repertoires from subjects exposed to, actively infected with, or recovered from COVID-19. Samples were obtained from the ongoing ImmuneRACE study (first 160 participants) and from 1,200 or so subjects provided by 6 global collaborators.

TCRbeta CDR3 regions were amplified from genomic DNA by means of the immunoSEQ Assay, a bias-controlled multiplex PCR. The paper's data handling went like this. Nucleated cell counts per sample were estimated from amplification of reference gene primers within the assay. To quantify the absolute abundance of each unique TCRbeta CDR3 rearrangement, sequence reads were collapsed and filtered. For each sample, productive Simpson clonality was calculated as the square root of Simpson's diversity index across productive rearrangements. Not all clones reach the TCRdb copy of this immuneACCESS table, which keeps in-frame sequences only. Checked studies attribute under half of the gap to unresolved V genes and leave the rest unexplained. Clone size and V and J calls were adopted from that table, with D and trimming inferred from the DNA. This sample is represented by 65,000 to 90,000 clones; more than 65% of them were singletons. Approximately 29% of the sample goes to the ten largest clones.

Whole blood was collected in K2EDTA tubes by collaborating institutions according to the institutions' own protocols. Collaborator samples were shipped for TCRbeta analysis as frozen whole blood, isolated PBMCs, or DNA extracted from either sample type. The investigation overall reported the following: How much clinical and demographic metadata was included differed by source and by participant, and the metadata was provided uncurated.

The CDR3 has 19 amino acids, counting the end cysteine and phenylalanine. Just the 57-base CDR3 DNA is kept, in frame starting at base 1. CDR1 SGHNT and CDR2 YYREEE were looked up in the germline V gene (reference sequence). Germline trimming: 2 bases from V, 5 bases from J; junction bases outside gene matches: 15. Regarding this clone: Its antigen is unknown. Per-base quality was not reported, and no clone a single base away is much larger than it.

The TCR originated in a human donor in a cohort sampled during active COVID-19. The chain is encoded by TRBV5-4 joined to TRBJ2-5, with 13 bases matching TRBD2. Specimen: peripheral blood. The DNA sequence reads TGTGCCAGCAGCTTACGAAGGACTAGCGGGGGAATGGGGGCGGAGACCCAGTACTTC. This translates into CASSLRRTSGGMGAETQYF.